A selection of T cell receptor beta chains follows, all from one sample in a study of shared clonotypes between healthy human individuals. Repertoires were generated with immunoSEQ multiplex PCR, while TCRdb's copy carries only in-frame clones and drops some. The sample holds 780,000 or so clones, about two thirds seen once. Sequenced: memory CD4+ T cells sorted from blood. All receptors come from a woman aged 30 to 39 in good health. Each CDR3 is given with its conserved first and last residue. Fields, in order: J gene, V gene, clone size, D gene, CDR3 protein, CDR3 DNA. A D gene is named only where the DNA matches it firmly. Rows may omit the clone size; those that give it use once, few, many or a size class.

TRBJ1-2,TRBV7-9,.,.,CASSGRDGSHDSPNYGYTF,TGTGCCAGCAGCGGCCGGGACGGCAGCCACGACTCACCTAACTATGGCTACACCTTC
TRBJ2-3,TRBV5-1,.,TRBD2,CASTPIAGSDTQYF,TGCGCCAGCACCCCTATAGCGGGTTCAGATACGCAGTATTTT
TRBJ2-5,TRBV2,.,TRBD2,CASSEIAGGQETQYF,TGTGCCAGCAGTGAGATAGCGGGAGGTCAAGAGACCCAGTACTTC
TRBJ2-5,TRBV10-2,.,.,CASSDGTLQETQYF,TGCGCCAGCAGTGACGGGACCCTGCAAGAGACCCAGTACTTC
TRBJ2-1,TRBV9,.,TRBD2,CASRAPGLAGVNEQFF,TGTGCCAGCAGAGCCCCGGGACTAGCGGGAGTAAACGAGCAGTTCTTC
TRBJ2-7,TRBV6-1,.,.,CASSVGGASSYEQYF,TGTGCCAGCAGTGTGGGGGGAGCGAGCTCCTACGAGCAGTACTTC
TRBJ2-7,TRBV5-1,.,TRBD2,CASSLLDTGGLDEQYF,TGCGCCAGCAGCTTGTTGGACACGGGAGGGTTAGACGAGCAGTACTTC
TRBJ2-3,TRBV5-1,.,TRBD2,CASREVSGLLSTDTQYF,TGCGCCAGCCGGGAGGTGTCGGGACTCTTAAGCACAGATACGCAGTATTTT
TRBJ1-2,TRBV6-5,once,.,CASRTGRYYGYTF,TGTGCCAGCAGGACGGGACGGTACTATGGCTACACCTTC
TRBJ2-3,TRBV6-1,.,.,CASSGWGFLGTDTQYF,TGTGCCAGCAGTGGATGGGGCTTCCTCGGGACAGATACGCAGTATTTT
TRBJ2-2,TRBV5-1,.,.,CASTPETPANTGELFF,TGCGCCAGCACCCCCGAAACCCCTGCGAACACCGGGGAGCTGTTTTTT
TRBJ2-2,TRBV29-1,.,.,CSVGRTTNTGELFF,TGCAGCGTTGGCCGGACTACGAACACCGGGGAGCTGTTTTTT
TRBJ1-5,TRBV11-2,.,.,CASSLAWDQPQHF,TGTGCCAGCAGCTTAGCCTGGGATCAGCCCCAGCATTTT
TRBJ2-7,TRBV19,few,TRBD1,CASSETGGSYEQYF,TGTGCCAGTAGTGAGACAGGGGGCTCCTACGAGCAGTACTTC
TRBJ1-1,TRBV28,.,TRBD1,CASRSRGRFIAVNTEAFF,TGTGCCAGCAGGTCTAGGGGGCGCTTCATTGCGGTGAACACTGAAGCTTTCTTT
TRBJ2-1,TRBV6-4,many,.,CASSVGTHLYNEQFF,TGTGCCAGCAGTGTTGGGACTCACCTTTACAATGAGCAGTTCTTC
TRBJ1-1,TRBV7-8,.,.,CASSLGRLGTEAFF,TGTGCCAGCAGCTTAGGCCGGTTAGGAACTGAAGCTTTCTTT
TRBJ2-7,TRBV6-5,once,.,CASSYATGRGSYEQYF,TGTGCCAGCAGTTACGCAACTGGTCGGGGATCCTACGAGCAGTACTTC
TRBJ2-3,TRBV7-7,.,TRBD2,CATGGAGVGDTQYF,TGTGCCACCGGTGGAGCGGGAGTCGGGGATACGCAGTATTTT
TRBJ2-5,TRBV18,.,.,CASSDSGVETQYF,TGTGCCAGCTCCGATTCAGGGGTTGAGACCCAGTACTTC
TRBJ2-1,TRBV5-1,few,TRBD1,CASSLGITGGNVLGQFF,TGCGCCAGCAGCTTGGGAATTACAGGGGGCAACGTACTAGGGCAGTTCTTC
TRBJ2-5,TRBV27,.,.,CASSGTLVETQYF,TGTGCCAGCAGTGGAACCCTGGTGGAGACCCAGTACTTC
TRBJ2-7,TRBV30,few,.,CAWSLKGERVRGLYEQYF,TGTGCCTGGAGCTTAAAAGGGGAAAGGGTCCGGGGTTTATACGAGCAGTACTTC
TRBJ2-2,TRBV2,.,TRBD1,CASSKGQGAGTGELFF,TGTGCCAGCAGTAAGGGACAGGGGGCTGGCACCGGGGAGCTGTTTTTT
TRBJ2-3,TRBV30,.,.,CALMRDPTDTQYF,TGTGCCTTGATGCGGGATCCCACAGATACGCAGTATTTT
TRBJ2-5,TRBV5-5,.,.,CASSFPFSGETQYF,TGTGCCAGCAGCTTCCCGTTCTCCGGGGAGACCCAGTACTTC
TRBJ1-1,TRBV19,.,.,CASTGRGLNTEAFF,TGTGCCAGTACTGGCAGAGGATTGAACACTGAAGCTTTCTTT
TRBJ2-1,TRBV2,medium-sized,TRBD2,CASSVTGVAGGGEQFF,TGTGCCAGCAGTGTAACCGGGGTAGCGGGAGGGGGTGAGCAGTTCTTC
TRBJ1-2,TRBV2,.,.,CASSGQLIDYGYTF,TGTGCCAGCAGCGGACAGCTGATTGACTATGGCTACACCTTC
TRBJ2-5,TRBV2,.,TRBD2,CAGRLAGGPGETQYF,TGTGCCGGAAGACTAGCGGGAGGGCCCGGGGAGACCCAGTACTTC
TRBJ1-1,TRBV2,.,TRBD1,CASSDQGAYGDTEAFF,TGTGCCAGCAGTGACCAGGGGGCCTATGGGGACACTGAAGCTTTCTTT
TRBJ1-1,TRBV5-4,.,.,CASRLDGGGWGEAFF,TGTGCCAGCAGACTTGATGGGGGCGGTTGGGGTGAAGCTTTCTTT
TRBJ2-7,TRBV18,.,TRBD2,CASSPGGISYEQYF,TGTGCCAGCTCACCGGGGGGGATCTCCTACGAGCAGTACTTC
TRBJ2-7,TRBV28,.,.,CASSKREWYEQYF,TGTGCCAGCAGCAAAAGGGAATGGTACGAGCAGTACTTC
TRBJ2-7,TRBV7-3,few,TRBD1,CASSSWTGQEQYF,TGTGCCAGCAGCTCGTGGACAGGGCAAGAGCAGTACTTC
TRBJ2-7,TRBV7-2,.,.,CASSLNGYEQYF,TGTGCCAGCAGCTTGAACGGCTACGAGCAGTACTTC
TRBJ2-7,TRBV27,few,TRBD1,CASGTGANYEQYF,TGTGCCAGCGGGACAGGGGCAAACTACGAGCAGTACTTC
TRBJ2-7,TRBV6-4,once,TRBD2,CASSDSEREKYEQYF,TGTGCCAGCAGTGACTCGGAGCGGGAGAAATACGAGCAGTACTTC
TRBJ1-1,TRBV5-1,few,.,CASSLDGDVGTEAFF,TGCGCCAGCAGCTTGGACGGGGACGTTGGAACTGAAGCTTTCTTT
TRBJ2-7,TRBV28,.,TRBD1,CASSLPGGANDEQYF,TGTGCCAGCAGTCTACCAGGGGGCGCGAATGACGAGCAGTACTTC
TRBJ2-3,TRBV7-3,.,.,CASSLTATDTQYF,TGTGCCAGCAGCTTAACGGCAACAGATACGCAGTATTTT
TRBJ1-5,TRBV18,once,.,CASSPPPGPPNQPQHF,TGTGCCAGCTCACCACCTCCAGGCCCACCCAATCAGCCCCAGCATTTT
TRBJ2-3,TRBV27,.,TRBD2,CASSFLAGTDTQYF,TGTGCCAGCAGTTTTCTAGCGGGCACAGATACGCAGTATTTT
TRBJ2-7,TRBV14,.,TRBD2,CASSQRQNSGSWGEQYF,TGTGCCAGCAGCCAAAGGCAGAATAGCGGGAGTTGGGGCGAGCAGTACTTC
TRBJ1-1,TRBV5-1,.,.,CASSLGQEHTEAFF,TGCGCCAGCAGCTTGGGTCAGGAGCACACTGAAGCTTTCTTT
TRBJ2-1,TRBV4-1,few,TRBD2,CASSRGTSGLYNEQFF,TGCGCCAGCAGCAGAGGGACTAGCGGTTTATACAATGAGCAGTTCTTC
TRBJ2-3,TRBV15,few,TRBD2,CATSIQTPGLVGSLTDTQYF,TGTGCCACCAGCATACAGACTCCGGGACTAGTGGGTTCACTCACAGATACGCAGTATTTT
TRBJ2-1,TRBV7-3,.,TRBD1,CASSSLGQGRNEQFF,TGTGCCAGCAGCTCCCTAGGACAGGGTCGGAATGAGCAGTTCTTC
TRBJ2-7,TRBV6-5,.,TRBD2,CASSATSETYEQYF,TGTGCCAGCAGTGCAACTAGCGAGACCTACGAGCAGTACTTC
TRBJ1-3,TRBV7-2,once,.,CASSPYSQPGNTIYF,TGTGCCAGCAGCCCGTACAGCCAGCCTGGAAACACCATATATTTT
TRBJ1-4,TRBV4-1,few,.,CASSQVPRPTTNEKLFF,TGCGCCAGCAGCCAAGTCCCAAGGCCTACAACTAATGAAAAACTGTTTTTT
TRBJ2-7,TRBV2,.,TRBD2,CASSEGLAGPNEQYF,TGTGCCAGCAGCGAGGGACTAGCGGGGCCCAACGAGCAGTACTTC
TRBJ1-4,TRBV19,.,.,CASPTSTNEKLFF,TGTGCCAGTCCAACATCAACTAATGAAAAACTGTTTTTT
TRBJ1-1,TRBV6-5,few,.,CASSTRADNTEAFF,TGTGCCAGCAGTACCAGAGCAGATAACACTGAAGCTTTCTTT
TRBJ2-6,TRBV5-1,few,.,CASSPMPGGPTGANVLTF,TGCGCCAGCTCCCCAATGCCCGGGGGTCCCACTGGGGCCAACGTCCTGACTTTC
TRBJ2-3,TRBV7-9,.,TRBD2,CASSPLAGGPDTQYF,TGTGCCAGCAGCCCGCTAGCGGGAGGGCCGGATACGCAGTATTTT
TRBJ1-1,TRBV6-6,.,.,CASSSVKGGGAEAFF,TGTGCCAGCAGTTCAGTAAAGGGCGGCGGCGCTGAAGCTTTCTTT
TRBJ2-3,TRBV6-4,.,.,CASSDGWVGSSTDTQYF,TGTGCCAGCAGTGACGGATGGGTTGGTTCTAGCACAGATACGCAGTATTTT